The 16 T cell receptor beta chains presented below share a single source sample, sequenced in a study of beta chain features in type 1 diabetes. General study results and limits: Among patients with Type 1 diabetes, TCRB CDR3s were moderately but significantly shorter in every one of the four CD4+ subsets.

No antigen has been assigned to these receptors. Expressed TCRB transcripts got sequenced, as all isolated RNA was reverse transcribed. Assay used: immunoSEQ multiplex PCR; TCRdb lists only in-frame clones, some missing. The sample includes 400,000 or so clones, about 12% seen only once; the top ten take approximately 0.011%. The sample consisted of naive CD4+ T cells from blood. Receptors were obtained from a woman younger than 30 with type 1 diabetes.

J is TRBJ2-5 and V is TRBV9; 8 bases are shared with TRBD2. Germline CDR1 reads SGDLS; CDR2 reads YYNGEE. This CDR3 has 15 amino acids. J lost 5 bases, V lost 0 bases, and 6 bases had no gene match. For the CDR3, the DNA is TGTGCCAGCAGCGTAGATCCGGGAGGGGGGGAGACCCAGTACTTC. It specifies CASSVDPGGGETQYF.

The CDR3 spells CASSFSTGGIGEQFF. Written as DNA, the CDR3 is TGTGCCAGCAGTTTTAGTACAGGTGGCATCGGTGAGCAGTTCTTC. V and J are TRBV27 and TRBJ2-1, with D perhaps TRBD1 (5 bases). CDR1 MNHEY and CDR2 SMNVEV come from the germline V gene (reference sequence). V lost 3 bases to trimming and J lost 9 bases, with 18 bases between them. CDR3 length: 15 amino acids.

This clone was counted only a few times. This chain links TRBV29-1 with TRBJ2-4, with 11 bases that match TRBD2. In germline, CDR1 is SQVTM, CDR2 ANQGSEA. V lost 6 bases to trimming and J lost 6 bases; unmatched junction nucleotides: 10. This CDR3 is 15 amino acids long. The CDR3 loop reads CSVGLAGGTGNIQYF. CDR3 nucleotide sequence: TGCAGCGTGGGTCTAGCGGGAGGTACCGGAAACATTCAGTACTTC.

The J gene is TRBJ2-3, the V gene TRBV5-6; 10 bases are a match to TRBD1. V dropped 1 base and J dropped 3; count of bases not matched to a gene: 8. The CDR3 sequence is 17 residues long. The germline V gene encodes CDR1 SGHDT and CDR2 YYEEEE. In nucleotides, the CDR3 is TGTGCCAGCAGCTTGCGTCCGGGACAGGGGTGGACAGATACGCAGTATTTT. This sequence encodes CASSLRPGQGWTDTQYF.

Only a few counts were recorded for this clone. The J gene is TRBJ1-1, the V gene TRBV4-3; 7 nucleotides line up with TRBD1. The CDR3 is 13 residues long. Looked up from germline, CDR1 is LGHNA and CDR2 is YSLEER. J was trimmed by 11 bases and V by 4 bases; bases with no gene match: 10. The CDR3 reads CASSLGQVSAAFF. CDR3 nucleotide sequence: TGCGCCAGCAGCCTCGGACAGGTCTCGGCGGCTTTCTTT.

The CDR3 DNA reads TGTGCCAGCAGCGCGACAGGGGTTAGTCCGGAGACCCAGTACTTC. Translation: CASSATGVSPETQYF. The chain has TRBV9 and TRBJ2-5; 8 bases align to TRBD1. CDR3 length: 15 amino acids. From germline, CDR1 is SGDLS and CDR2 YYNGEE. Unmatched junction bases numbered 9, after V lost 3 bases and J lost 5 bases.

This chain links TRBV4-3 with TRBJ2-1; D remains unclear. Germline CDR1 reads LGHNA; CDR2 reads YSLEER. With 5 bases removed from V and 7 bases from J, the gap between germline ends came to 15 bases. The CDR3 length is 14 residues. The CDR3 sequence is CASSDLGRENEQFF. The CDR3 DNA follows: TGCGCCAGCAGCGACCTGGGCCGTGAAAATGAGCAGTTCTTC.

This chain connects TRBV15 to TRBJ1-5, with D possibly matching TRBD1 (5 bases). This CDR3 region has 14 residues. Germline CDR1 and CDR2: LNHNV and YYDKDF (reference sequence). V lost 0 bases, J lost 6 bases, and 9 bases lay in between. The CDR3 DNA is TGTGCCACCAGCAGAGACAGGGTGGGTCAGCCCCAGCATTTT. Its translation: CATSRDRVGQPQHF.

This clone appeared a few times. One junction end does not reproduce the germline sequence, and a read error may be involved. J is TRBJ1-2 and V is TRBV15; the match to TRBD1 covers 11 bases. The V gene's germline CDR1 is LNHNV and CDR2 YYDKDF (reference sequence). The CDR3 is 16 residues long. CDR3 in DNA: TGTGCCACCAGCAGAGCCCCGGGACAGGGGGTATCGGGCGGGCTCTTC. It translates to CATSRAPGQGVSGGLF. The whole variable domain, remainder taken from reference TRBV15 and TRBJ1-2, is DAMVIQNPRYQVTQFGKPVTLSCSQTLNHNVMYWYQQKSSQAPKLLFHYYDKDFNNEADTPDNFQSRRPNTSFCFLDIRSPGLGDTAMYLCATSRAPGQGVSGGLFGSGTRLTVV.

The CDR3 DNA reads TGTGCCAGCAGTTACCCTAGCGCGAGCTCCTACAATGAGCAGTTCTTC. Amino acid sequence: CASSYPSASSYNEQFF. The chain joins TRBV6-6 to TRBJ2-1, with D possibly TRBD2 on 6 matching bases. This CDR3 has 16 residues. The V end lost 2 bases, the J end lost 0 bases, and 11 bases lay between the germline ends. Germline lookup yields CDR1 MNHNY and CDR2 SVGAGI (reference sequence).

This clone was picked up a small number of times. The rearrangement joins TRBV25-1 to TRBJ2-6, with D unclear. Germline CDR1 reads MGHDK; CDR2 reads SYGVNS. Between the trimmed V and J ends, which lost 3 bases and 2 bases, there was a span of 11 bases. This CDR3 has 16 residues. The CDR3 reads CASSDRRVTGANVLTF. The CDR3 region has the DNA TGTGCCAGCAGTGACCGACGGGTAACTGGGGCCAACGTCCTGACTTTC. The complete variable domain, with remaining parts taken from reference TRBV25-1 and TRBJ2-6, reads EADIYQTPRYLVIGTGKKITLECSQTMGHDKMYWYQQDPGMELHLIHYSYGVNSTEKGDLSSESTVSRIRTEHFPLTLESARPSHTSQYLCASSDRRVTGANVLTFGAGSRLTVL.

CDR3 sequence (DNA): TGTGCCAGCAGTTTCGGGACTAGCGGGAGTGAGCAGTTCTTC. Its translation is CASSFGTSGSEQFF. This rearrangement joins TRBV11-2 to TRBJ2-1, with 14 positions matching TRBD2. There are 14 residues in the CDR3. CDR1 is SGHAT, CDR2 FQNNGV, per germline. The ends lost 6 bases at V and 9 bases at J; junction bases unmatched: 4.

This clone turned up a few times. V and J are TRBV29-1 and TRBJ2-3, with D perhaps TRBD2 (5 bases). V lost 7 bases, J lost 6 bases, and 8 bases lay in between. CDR3 size: 10 residues. From germline, CDR1 is SQVTM and CDR2 ANQGSEA. The CDR3 bases are TGCAGCGGGAGGAGGGATACGCAGTATTTT. It yields the protein CSGRRDTQYF.

The chain joins TRBV14 to TRBJ1-5; weak D call: TRBD1 (5 bases). Germline loops: CDR1 SGHDN, CDR2 FVKESK. This CDR3 is 10 amino acids long. Trimming removed 10 bases at V and 6 bases at J, with 7 bases between. The CDR3 loop reads CATQGQPQHF. Here the CDR3 DNA reads TGTGCCACCCAGGGTCAGCCCCAGCATTTT.

This clone occurred a few times. The chain combines TRBV19 with TRBJ2-1; 7 nucleotides match TRBD2. The trim removed 7 bases at V and 7 bases at J, leaving 16 bases unmatched. Germline CDR1 is LNHDA and CDR2 is SQIVND (reference sequence). This CDR3 is built from 16 residues. CDR3 sequence reads: CASMGPAGLTGNEQFF. In DNA, the CDR3 is TGTGCCAGTATGGGCCCAGCGGGACTAACGGGGAATGAGCAGTTCTTC. Full variable domain (rest looked up from reference TRBV19 and TRBJ2-1): DGGITQSPKYLFRKEGQNVTLSCEQNLNHDAMYWYRQDPGQGLRLIYYSQIVNDFQKGDIAEGYSVSREKKESFPLTVTSAQKNPTAFYLCASMGPAGLTGNEQFFGPGTRLTVL.

This clone was counted a few times. The chain has TRBV14 and TRBJ2-7; the D is unclear. Germline loops: CDR1 SGHDN, CDR2 FVKESK. V gave up 1 base and J gave up 0 bases, with 4 bases separating them. This CDR3 is 13 amino acids long. The CDR3 nucleotides are TGTGCCAGCAGCCAAGTTAGCTCCTACGAGCAGTACTTC. This translates into CASSQVSSYEQYF.